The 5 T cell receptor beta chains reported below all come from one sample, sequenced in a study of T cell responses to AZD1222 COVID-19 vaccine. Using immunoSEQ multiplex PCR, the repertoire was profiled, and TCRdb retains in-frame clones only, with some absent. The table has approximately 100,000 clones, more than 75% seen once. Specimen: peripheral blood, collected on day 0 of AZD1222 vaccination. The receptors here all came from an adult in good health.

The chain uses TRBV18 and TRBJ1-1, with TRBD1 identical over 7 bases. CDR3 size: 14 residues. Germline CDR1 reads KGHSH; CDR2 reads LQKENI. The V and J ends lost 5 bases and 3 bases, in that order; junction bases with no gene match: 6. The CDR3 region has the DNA TGTGCCAGCTCATTATCACAGGGGTACACTGAAGCTTTCTTT. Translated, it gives CASSLSQGYTEAFF.

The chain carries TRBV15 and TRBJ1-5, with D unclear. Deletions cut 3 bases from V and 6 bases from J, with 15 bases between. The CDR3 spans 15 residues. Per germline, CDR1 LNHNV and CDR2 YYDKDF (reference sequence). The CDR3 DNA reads TGTGCCACCAGCAGCACAACCAGTGGTTTTCAGCCCCAGCATTTT. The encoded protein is CATSSTTSGFQPQHF.

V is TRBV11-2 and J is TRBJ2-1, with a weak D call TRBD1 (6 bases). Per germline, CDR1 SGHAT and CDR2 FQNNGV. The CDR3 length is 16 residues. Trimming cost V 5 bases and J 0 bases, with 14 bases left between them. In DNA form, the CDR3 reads TGTGCCAGCAGCGCCCGACGGGACACCTCCTACAATGAGCAGTTCTTC. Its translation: CASSARRDTSYNEQFF. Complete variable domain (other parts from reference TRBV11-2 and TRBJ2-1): EAGVAQSPRYKIIEKRQSVAFWCNPISGHATLYWYQQILGQGPKLLIQFQNNGVVDDSQLPKDRFSAERLKGVDSTLKIQPAKLEDSAVYLCASSARRDTSYNEQFFGPGTRLTVL.

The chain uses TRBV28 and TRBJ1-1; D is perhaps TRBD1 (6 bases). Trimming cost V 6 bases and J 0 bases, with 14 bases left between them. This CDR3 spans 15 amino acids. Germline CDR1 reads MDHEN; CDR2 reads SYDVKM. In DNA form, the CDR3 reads TGTGCCAGCAGCCCCTGGGGGGCTTTGAACACTGAAGCTTTCTTT. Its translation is CASSPWGALNTEAFF.

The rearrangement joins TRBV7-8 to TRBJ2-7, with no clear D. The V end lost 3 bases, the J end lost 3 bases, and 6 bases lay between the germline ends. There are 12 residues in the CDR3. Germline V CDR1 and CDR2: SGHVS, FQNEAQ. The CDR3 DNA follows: TGTGCCAGCAGCTTTGACCGCTACGAGCAGTACTTC. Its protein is CASSFDRYEQYF.